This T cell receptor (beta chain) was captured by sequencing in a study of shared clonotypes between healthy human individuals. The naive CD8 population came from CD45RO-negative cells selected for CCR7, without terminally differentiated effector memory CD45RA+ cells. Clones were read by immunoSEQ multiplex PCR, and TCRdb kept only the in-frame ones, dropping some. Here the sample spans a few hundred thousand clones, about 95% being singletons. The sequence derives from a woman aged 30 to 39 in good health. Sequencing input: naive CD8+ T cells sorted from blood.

The CDR3 sequence is CASSPRIDTSRPYEQYF. For the CDR3, the DNA is TGTGCCAGCAGTCCACGGATAGACACCTCGCGCCCCTACGAGCAGTACTTC. The chain links TRBV27 to TRBJ2-7, with D unresolved. V lost 5 bases and J lost 2, with 22 bases in between. Germline lookup yields CDR1 MNHEY and CDR2 SMNVEV (reference sequence). The CDR3 is 17 amino acids.